This is a list of T cell receptor beta chains from one sample in a study of blood T cell repertoires in COVID-19. TCRdb's copy holds only in-frame clones and misses some; the assay was immunoSEQ multiplex PCR. In the table there are 150,000 or so clones, roughly 77% of which are singletons. The material sequenced was peripheral blood. These receptors came from a woman aged 70-85 years with COVID-19, enrolled during active disease. CDR3s include the opening cysteine and the closing phenylalanine or tryptophan. The D gene is left open where the match is weak. Size values are once, few and many counts, or a class for expanded clones, and some rows have none.

d_call: NA; j_call: TRBJ2-6; v_call: TRBV14; clone_size: NA; cdr3_nt: TGTGCCAGCAGCGCTCAGGGTGGGGCCAACGTCCTGACTTTC; cdr3_aa: CASSAQGGANVLTF
d_call: TRBD1; j_call: TRBJ2-2; v_call: TRBV7-2; clone_size: NA; cdr3_nt: TGTGCCAGCAGCCCCATGGACAGGATCGGGGAGCTGTTTTTT; cdr3_aa: CASSPMDRIGELFF
d_call: TRBD1; j_call: TRBJ2-7; v_call: TRBV5-1; clone_size: NA; cdr3_nt: TGCGCCAGCCGGCTGGGGACAGGGTCATCCTACGAGCAGTACTTC; cdr3_aa: CASRLGTGSSYEQYF
d_call: NA; j_call: TRBJ2-3; v_call: TRBV5-1; clone_size: NA; cdr3_nt: TGCGCCAGCAGCACGGAAAGCCGGGGCACAGATACGCAGTATTTT; cdr3_aa: CASSTESRGTDTQYF
d_call: NA; j_call: TRBJ1-5; v_call: TRBV6-2/TRBV6-3; clone_size: few; cdr3_nt: TGTGCCAGCAGTCCCCAACACAGTTTCAATCAGCCCCAGCATTTT; cdr3_aa: CASSPQHSFNQPQHF
d_call: NA; j_call: TRBJ2-1; v_call: TRBV2; clone_size: few; cdr3_nt: TGTGCCAGCAGTGAAAATGCGTCCAATGAGCAGTTCTTC; cdr3_aa: CASSENASNEQFF
d_call: TRBD1; j_call: TRBJ2-7; v_call: TRBV15; clone_size: NA; cdr3_nt: TGTGCCACCAGCACCGACAGGGCTAACTCCTACGAGCAGTACTTC; cdr3_aa: CATSTDRANSYEQYF
d_call: NA; j_call: TRBJ2-1; v_call: TRBV7-2; clone_size: NA; cdr3_nt: TGTGCCAGCAGCTTAGATGCGGTGAGAGCTCAAAATGAGCAGTTCTTC; cdr3_aa: CASSLDAVRAQNEQFF
d_call: TRBD2; j_call: TRBJ2-7; v_call: TRBV29-1; clone_size: few; cdr3_nt: TGCAGCGTTGCAAGGGGAGGGTACGAGCAGTACTTC; cdr3_aa: CSVARGGYEQYF
d_call: NA; j_call: TRBJ2-7; v_call: TRBV5-1; clone_size: NA; cdr3_nt: TGCGCCAGCAGCCCAGGGACAATTTCCTACGAGCAGTACTTC; cdr3_aa: CASSPGTISYEQYF
d_call: TRBD1; j_call: TRBJ2-7; v_call: TRBV12-3/TRBV12-4; clone_size: NA; cdr3_nt: TGTGCCAGCACCGGGACAGGGCTCTACGAGCAGTACTTC; cdr3_aa: CASTGTGLYEQYF
d_call: TRBD2; j_call: TRBJ2-3; v_call: TRBV9; clone_size: once; cdr3_nt: TGTGCCAGCAGCGACCGGGGGGTTATAGATACGCAGTATTTT; cdr3_aa: CASSDRGVIDTQYF
d_call: TRBD1; j_call: TRBJ1-2; v_call: TRBV2; clone_size: NA; cdr3_nt: TGTGCCAGCCAGGGACAGGGGGTTTCTTGGAATGGCTACACCTTC; cdr3_aa: CASQGQGVSWNGYTF
d_call: TRBD2; j_call: TRBJ2-1; v_call: TRBV4-1; clone_size: NA; cdr3_nt: TGCGCCAGCAGCCAGGGGGTGACTAGCGCGACCTACAATGAGCAGTTCTTC; cdr3_aa: CASSQGVTSATYNEQFF
d_call: NA; j_call: TRBJ1-1; v_call: TRBV9; clone_size: NA; cdr3_nt: TGTGCCAGCAGCGTAGACCCCGGGTCAGGGGTGAACACTGAAGCTTTCTTT; cdr3_aa: CASSVDPGSGVNTEAFF
d_call: TRBD2; j_call: TRBJ2-7; v_call: TRBV11-2; clone_size: NA; cdr3_nt: TGTGCCAGCAGCTTAGATATGGTGCTAGCGGGGGGCCGGGCCTACGAGCAGTACTTC; cdr3_aa: CASSLDMVLAGGRAYEQYF
d_call: TRBD1; j_call: TRBJ1-2; v_call: TRBV3-1/TRBV3-2; clone_size: NA; cdr3_nt: TGTGCCAGCAGCCAAGGCGGGGCCGGGACAGGGGGAGGCTACACCTTC; cdr3_aa: CASSQGGAGTGGGYTF